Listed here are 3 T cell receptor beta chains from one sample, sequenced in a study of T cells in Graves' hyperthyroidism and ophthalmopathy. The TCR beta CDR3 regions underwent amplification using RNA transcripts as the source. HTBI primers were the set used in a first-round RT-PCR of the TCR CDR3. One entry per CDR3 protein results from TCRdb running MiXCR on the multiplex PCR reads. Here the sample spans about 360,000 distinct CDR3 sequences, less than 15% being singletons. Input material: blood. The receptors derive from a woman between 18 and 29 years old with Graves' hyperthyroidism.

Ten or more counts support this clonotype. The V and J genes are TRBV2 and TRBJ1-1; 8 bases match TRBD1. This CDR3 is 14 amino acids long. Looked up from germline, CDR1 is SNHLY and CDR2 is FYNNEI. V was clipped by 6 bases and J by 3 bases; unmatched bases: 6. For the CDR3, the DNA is TGTGCCAGCAGCCCCAGGGGGCAAGACACTGAAGCTTTCTTT. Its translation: CASSPRGQDTEAFF.

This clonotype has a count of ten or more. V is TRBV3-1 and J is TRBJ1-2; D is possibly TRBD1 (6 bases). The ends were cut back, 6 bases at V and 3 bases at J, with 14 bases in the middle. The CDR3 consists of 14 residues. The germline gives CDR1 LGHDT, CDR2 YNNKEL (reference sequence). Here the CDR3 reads CASSPRGEYYGYTF. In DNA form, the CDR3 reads TGTGCCAGCAGTCCCAGGGGAGAGTACTATGGCTACACCTTC.

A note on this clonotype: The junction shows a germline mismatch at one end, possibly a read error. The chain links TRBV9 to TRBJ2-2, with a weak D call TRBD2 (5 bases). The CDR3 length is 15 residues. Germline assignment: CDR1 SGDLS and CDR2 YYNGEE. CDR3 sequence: CGSSVEAENTGELFF. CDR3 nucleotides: TGTGGCAGCAGCGTAGAAGCGGAGAACACCGGGGAGCTGTTTTTT.